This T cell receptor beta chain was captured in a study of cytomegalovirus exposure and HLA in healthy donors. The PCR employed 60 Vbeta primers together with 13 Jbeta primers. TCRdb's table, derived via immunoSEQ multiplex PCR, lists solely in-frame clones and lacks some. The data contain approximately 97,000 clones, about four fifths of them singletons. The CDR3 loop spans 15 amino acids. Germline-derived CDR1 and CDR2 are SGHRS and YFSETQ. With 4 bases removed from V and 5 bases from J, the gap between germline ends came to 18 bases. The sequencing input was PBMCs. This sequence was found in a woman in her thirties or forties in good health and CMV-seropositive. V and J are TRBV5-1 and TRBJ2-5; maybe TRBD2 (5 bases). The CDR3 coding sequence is TGCGCCAGCAGCGCCCCCCGGGGTAGTAGCGAGACCCAGTACTTC. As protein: CASSAPRGSSETQYF. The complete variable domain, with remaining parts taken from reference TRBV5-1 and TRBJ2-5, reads KAGVTQTPRYLIKTRGQQVTLSCSPISGHRSVSWYQQTPGQGLQFLFEYFSETQRNKGNFPGRFSGRQFSNSRSEMNVSTLELGDSALYLCASSAPRGSSETQYFGPGTRLLVL.